These T cell receptor beta chains were read from a single sample in a study of T cell responses to AZD1222 COVID-19 vaccine. Clones were sequenced by immunoSEQ multiplex PCR, and TCRdb holds only the in-frame ones, with some missing. The table includes some 170,000 clones, approximately 93% detected once. The source material was peripheral blood, sampled on day 0 of AZD1222 vaccination. The receptor source for this set is an adult in good health. CDR3s include the opening cysteine and the closing phenylalanine or tryptophan. Fields, in order: CDR3 protein, CDR3 DNA, V gene, J gene, D gene, clone size. D genes are given only for firm matches. Only part of the rows carry a size: once, few, many, or a class if the clone is expanded.

CDR3aa: CASSPGTGYQPQHF
CDR3nt: TGTGCCAGCAGCCCCGGGACAGGGTATCAGCCCCAGCATTTT
v_gene: TRBV2
j_gene: TRBJ1-5
d_gene: TRBD1
abundance: -

CDR3aa: CASRPLNSGNTIYF
CDR3nt: TGTGCCAGCAGGCCCTTAAACTCTGGAAACACCATATATTTT
v_gene: TRBV6-5
j_gene: TRBJ1-3
d_gene: -
abundance: -

CDR3aa: CASSVGASYEQYF
CDR3nt: TGTGCCAGCAGCGTAGGGGCTTCCTACGAGCAGTACTTC
v_gene: TRBV9
j_gene: TRBJ2-7
d_gene: -
abundance: -

CDR3aa: CASSTQGDQPQHF
CDR3nt: TGTGCCAGCAGCACACAGGGTGACCAGCCCCAGCATTTT
v_gene: TRBV7-2
j_gene: TRBJ1-5
d_gene: -
abundance: few

CDR3aa: CASSQKEGRGNTIYF
CDR3nt: TGCGCCAGCAGCCAAAAGGAAGGTCGAGGAAACACCATATATTTT
v_gene: TRBV4-3
j_gene: TRBJ1-3
d_gene: -
abundance: few

CDR3aa: CAISEWGQGANTGELFF
CDR3nt: TGTGCCATCAGTGAGTGGGGACAGGGTGCGAACACCGGGGAGCTGTTTTTT
v_gene: TRBV10-3
j_gene: TRBJ2-2
d_gene: TRBD1
abundance: -

CDR3aa: CASSYRASNEAFF
CDR3nt: TGTGCCAGCAGTTACAGAGCTTCAAATGAAGCTTTCTTT
v_gene: TRBV6-5
j_gene: TRBJ1-1
d_gene: -
abundance: -

CDR3aa: CASSQVPGTPNQPQHF
CDR3nt: TGCGCCAGCAGCCAGGTCCCCGGGACACCGAATCAGCCCCAGCATTTT
v_gene: TRBV4-1
j_gene: TRBJ1-5
d_gene: -
abundance: -

CDR3aa: CTTTPEGQGNYGYTF
CDR3nt: TGCACCACGACCCCCGAAGGACAGGGAAACTATGGCTACACCTTC
v_gene: TRBV29-1
j_gene: TRBJ1-2
d_gene: TRBD1
abundance: -

CDR3aa: CASSFGHEQFF
CDR3nt: TGTGCCAGCAGCTTCGGACATGAGCAGTTCTTC
v_gene: TRBV5-4
j_gene: TRBJ2-1
d_gene: -
abundance: -

CDR3aa: CASSQDRPGSEQYF
CDR3nt: TGTGCCAGCAGCCAAGACCGTCCGGGTTCCGAGCAGTACTTC
v_gene: TRBV4-2
j_gene: TRBJ2-7
d_gene: -
abundance: -

CDR3aa: CASSLDPRGAGETQYF
CDR3nt: TGTGCCAGCAGCTTAGATCCACGGGGGGCAGGAGAGACCCAGTACTTC
v_gene: TRBV11-3
j_gene: TRBJ2-5
d_gene: -
abundance: -

CDR3aa: CASSLSGQGYSNQPQHF
CDR3nt: TGTGCCAGCAGCTTAAGTGGGCAGGGGTATAGCAATCAGCCCCAGCATTTT
v_gene: TRBV7-2
j_gene: TRBJ1-5
d_gene: -
abundance: -

CDR3aa: CASSERAGYYGYTF
CDR3nt: TGTGCCAGCAGTGAAAGGGCAGGGTACTATGGCTACACCTTC
v_gene: TRBV6-1
j_gene: TRBJ1-2
d_gene: -
abundance: -

CDR3aa: CASSSRGEQFF
CDR3nt: TGTGCCAGCAGCTCGAGGGGAGAGCAGTTCTTC
v_gene: TRBV12-3/TRBV12-4
j_gene: TRBJ2-1
d_gene: -
abundance: -

CDR3aa: CASSQASRQGGGQPQHF
CDR3nt: TGTGCCAGCAGCCAAGCGTCTAGGCAGGGTGGGGGTCAGCCCCAGCATTTT
v_gene: TRBV4-2
j_gene: TRBJ1-5
d_gene: -
abundance: -

CDR3aa: CASSVDRESPLHF
CDR3nt: TGTGCCAGCAGCGTTGACAGGGAGTCACCCCTCCACTTT
v_gene: TRBV9
j_gene: TRBJ1-6
d_gene: TRBD1
abundance: -

CDR3aa: CASSLGQGSEKLFF
CDR3nt: TGTGCCAGCAGCTTAGGACAGGGAAGTGAAAAACTGTTTTTT
v_gene: TRBV7-2
j_gene: TRBJ1-4
d_gene: TRBD1
abundance: -

CDR3aa: CASRPGLDYEQYF
CDR3nt: TGTGCCAGCAGGCCGGGACTGGATTACGAGCAGTACTTC
v_gene: TRBV6-5
j_gene: TRBJ2-7
d_gene: -
abundance: -

CDR3aa: CASRRQGSGANVLTF
CDR3nt: TGTGCCAGCAGACGACAGGGCTCTGGGGCCAACGTCCTGACTTTC
v_gene: TRBV28
j_gene: TRBJ2-6
d_gene: TRBD1
abundance: once

CDR3aa: CASSPPGGGAGGEQFF
CDR3nt: TGTGCCAGCAGCCCGCCAGGGGGGGGTGCCGGCGGTGAGCAGTTCTTC
v_gene: TRBV11-2
j_gene: TRBJ2-1
d_gene: -
abundance: -

CDR3aa: CAIAGHLNTEAFF
CDR3nt: TGTGCCATTGCGGGACACTTGAACACTGAAGCTTTCTTT
v_gene: TRBV10-3
j_gene: TRBJ1-1
d_gene: -
abundance: -

CDR3aa: CASSTDRATAF
CDR3nt: TGTGCCAGCAGCACCGACAGGGCCACCGCCTTC
v_gene: TRBV21-1
j_gene: TRBJ1-2
d_gene: -
abundance: -

CDR3aa: CASSSCLGFSEAFF
CDR3nt: TGCGCCAGCAGTTCATGTCTCGGTTTCTCTGAAGCTTTCTTT
v_gene: TRBV10-1
j_gene: TRBJ1-1
d_gene: -
abundance: -

CDR3aa: CSVEAPQVGGYTF
CDR3nt: TGCAGCGTTGAGGCCCCCCAAGTAGGGGGCTACACCTTC
v_gene: TRBV29-1
j_gene: TRBJ1-2
d_gene: -
abundance: once

CDR3aa: CASSRRGRDSPLHF
CDR3nt: TGTGCCAGCAGCCGCAGGGGCCGGGATTCACCCCTCCACTTT
v_gene: TRBV5-6
j_gene: TRBJ1-6
d_gene: -
abundance: -

CDR3aa: CASSLQGYGYTF
CDR3nt: TGTGCCAGCAGCTTACAGGGCTATGGCTACACCTTC
v_gene: TRBV7-2
j_gene: TRBJ1-2
d_gene: -
abundance: -

CDR3aa: CASSPRDSNQPQHF
CDR3nt: TGTGCCAGTAGTCCTCGGGACAGCAATCAGCCCCAGCATTTT
v_gene: TRBV19
j_gene: TRBJ1-5
d_gene: -
abundance: -

CDR3aa: CASSLGRGDPYNEQFF
CDR3nt: TGTGCCAGCAGCTTAGGGCGGGGGGATCCCTACAATGAGCAGTTCTTC
v_gene: TRBV5-5
j_gene: TRBJ2-1
d_gene: TRBD2
abundance: -

CDR3aa: CASSSTYNEQFF
CDR3nt: TGTGCCAGCAGTTCTACCTACAATGAGCAGTTCTTC
v_gene: TRBV13
j_gene: TRBJ2-1
d_gene: -
abundance: -

CDR3aa: CASSLDNTGFYEQYF
CDR3nt: TGTGCCAGCAGTTTAGACAACACAGGGTTCTACGAGCAGTACTTC
v_gene: TRBV28
j_gene: TRBJ2-7
d_gene: -
abundance: -

CDR3aa: CASSQSTGTGYNSPLHF
CDR3nt: TGCGCCAGCAGCCAATCGACCGGGACAGGTTACAATTCACCCCTCCACTTT
v_gene: TRBV4-1
j_gene: TRBJ1-6
d_gene: TRBD1
abundance: -

CDR3aa: CASSQTGEKLFF
CDR3nt: TGCGCCAGCAGCCAAACGGGTGAAAAACTGTTTTTT
v_gene: TRBV4-1
j_gene: TRBJ1-4
d_gene: -
abundance: -

CDR3aa: CASSYSMAGGSYGYTF
CDR3nt: TGTGCCAGCAGTTACTCGATGGCAGGGGGCAGCTATGGCTACACCTTC
v_gene: TRBV6-5
j_gene: TRBJ1-2
d_gene: TRBD1
abundance: -

CDR3aa: CASSRAGSSGANVLTF
CDR3nt: TGTGCCAGCAGCCGAGCCGGGAGCTCTGGGGCCAACGTCCTGACTTTC
v_gene: TRBV5-4
j_gene: TRBJ2-6
d_gene: -
abundance: -

CDR3aa: CASSYILDYEQYF
CDR3nt: TGTGCCAGCAGTTATATTTTAGACTACGAGCAGTACTTC
v_gene: TRBV6-2/TRBV6-3
j_gene: TRBJ2-7
d_gene: -
abundance: -

CDR3aa: CASGDSSYNEQFF
CDR3nt: TGTGCCAGCGGGGACAGCTCCTACAATGAGCAGTTCTTC
v_gene: TRBV13
j_gene: TRBJ2-1
d_gene: TRBD1
abundance: -

CDR3aa: CASSIGEGQGPPAPLHF
CDR3nt: TGTGCCAGTAGTATAGGAGAGGGACAGGGACCTCCGGCACCCCTCCACTTT
v_gene: TRBV19
j_gene: TRBJ1-6
d_gene: TRBD1
abundance: -

CDR3aa: CSVVIGEAFF
CDR3nt: TGCAGCGTTGTGATAGGTGAAGCTTTCTTT
v_gene: TRBV29-1
j_gene: TRBJ1-1
d_gene: -
abundance: -

CDR3aa: CASSIGDSHPFAFF
CDR3nt: TGTGCCAGCAGCATAGGGGACAGCCACCCTTTCGCTTTCTTT
v_gene: TRBV13
j_gene: TRBJ1-1
d_gene: TRBD1
abundance: -

CDR3aa: CASSQRHLDQPQHF
CDR3nt: TGCGCCAGCAGCCAAAGACACCTAGATCAGCCCCAGCATTTT
v_gene: TRBV4-1
j_gene: TRBJ1-5
d_gene: -
abundance: few

CDR3aa: CASKDGTGDGYTF
CDR3nt: TGCGCCAGTAAAGATGGGACAGGGGATGGCTACACCTTC
v_gene: TRBV5-1
j_gene: TRBJ1-2
d_gene: TRBD1
abundance: -

CDR3aa: CASSLFREGVDGYTF
CDR3nt: TGTGCCAGCAGTTTATTCAGGGAAGGCGTGGATGGCTACACCTTC
v_gene: TRBV28
j_gene: TRBJ1-2
d_gene: -
abundance: few

CDR3aa: CATQLAGGELLQETQYF
CDR3nt: TGTGCCACCCAACTAGCGGGGGGCGAGCTCCTCCAAGAGACCCAGTACTTC
v_gene: TRBV10-3
j_gene: TRBJ2-5
d_gene: TRBD2
abundance: -

CDR3aa: CASSIRNTIYF
CDR3nt: TGTGCCAGTAGTATTCGGAACACCATATATTTT
v_gene: TRBV19
j_gene: TRBJ1-3
d_gene: -
abundance: -

CDR3aa: CASSLDPGSETQYF
CDR3nt: TGTGCCAGCAGCTTAGATCCAGGGAGCGAGACCCAGTACTTC
v_gene: TRBV11-2
j_gene: TRBJ2-5
d_gene: -
abundance: once

CDR3aa: CASSYSNSPLHF
CDR3nt: TGTGCCAGCAGTTACTCAAATTCACCCCTCCACTTT
v_gene: TRBV6-5
j_gene: TRBJ1-6
d_gene: -
abundance: -

CDR3aa: CASRGGTKNYGYTF
CDR3nt: TGTGCCAGCAGGGGCGGGACAAAGAACTATGGCTACACCTTC
v_gene: TRBV5-6
j_gene: TRBJ1-2
d_gene: -
abundance: -

CDR3aa: CASSYSQGIYGYTF
CDR3nt: TGTGCCAGCAGTTACTCGCAGGGGATCTATGGCTACACCTTC
v_gene: TRBV6-5
j_gene: TRBJ1-2
d_gene: -
abundance: -